These 31 T cell receptor beta chains came from one sample sequenced in a study of blood T cell repertoires in COVID-19. Produced via immunoSEQ multiplex PCR; TCRdb's table is partial and in-frame only. The sample carries more than 90,000 clones, about 76% recorded once. Sequenced: peripheral blood. Receptors originate from a woman aged 80 or older with acute or convalescent COVID-19.

The V gene is TRBV3-1 (or the pseudogene TRBV3-2), the J gene TRBJ2-1, with 9 bases identical to TRBD2. Germline-derived CDR1 and CDR2 are LGHDT and YNNKEL (reference sequence). The CDR3 runs 13 residues. V lost 4 bases to trimming and J lost 9 bases; unmatched junction nucleotides: 4. The CDR3 nucleotides are TGTGCCAGCAGCCTCCTGACTAGCGGTGAGCAGTTCTTC. Its translation: CASSLLTSGEQFF.

Only a few counts were recorded for this clone. V usage is TRBV7-3 and J usage is TRBJ1-2; D unresolved. The CDR3 totals 18 residues. V dropped 3 bases and J dropped 0 bases, with 20 bases sitting between them. The germline V gene has CDR1 SGHTA and CDR2 FQGTGA. For the CDR3, the DNA is TGTGCCAGCAGCTTTATTCTAACAGTGCCCCGAACTAACTATGGCTACACCTTC. Protein: CASSFILTVPRTNYGYTF.

This chain links TRBV19 with TRBJ2-5, with 8 bases identical to TRBD2. The CDR3 has 14 residues. Germline V gene lookup returns CDR1 LNHDA and CDR2 SQIVND (reference sequence). The V and J ends lost 5 bases and 2 bases, in that order; junction bases with no gene match: 4. CDR3 DNA: TGTGCCAGTAGTGCGTTAGCGGGGCAAGAGACCCAGTACTTC. Protein: CASSALAGQETQYF.

This rearrangement joins TRBV10-3 to TRBJ1-2; weak D call: TRBD1 (5 bases). The germline gives CDR1 ENHRY, CDR2 SYGVKD. This CDR3 is 15 amino acids long. Trimming took 0 bases from V and 5 from J, leaving 13 bases between them. The DNA for the CDR3 is TGTGCCATCAGTGAGTCGGGGCAGGGAGGATATGGCTACACCTTC. It specifies CAISESGQGGYGYTF.

The chain recombines TRBV6-2 or TRBV6-3 with TRBJ1-3; 7 bases agree with TRBD1. There are 15 residues in the CDR3. V gave up 8 bases and J gave up 2 bases; unmatched junction bases: 9. Looked up from germline, CDR1 is MNHEY and CDR2 is SVGEGT. The CDR3 DNA follows: TGTGCCAGCCGTTCCGCGCAGGGGGCTGGAAACACCATATATTTT. Its translation: CASRSAQGAGNTIYF.

A few counts support this clone. This rearrangement joins TRBV9 to TRBJ2-3; 10 positions match TRBD2. From germline, CDR1 is SGDLS and CDR2 YYNGEE. CDR3 length equals 17 residues. With V trimmed by 0 bases and J by 4 bases, 8 bases remained unmatched. The CDR3 here is CASSVESSGSGADTQYF. The CDR3 coding sequence is TGTGCCAGCAGCGTAGAATCTAGCGGGAGTGGTGCAGATACGCAGTATTTT.

The gene calls are TRBV28 and TRBJ1-5; D gene ambiguous. This CDR3 spans 13 amino acids. V was shortened by 3 bases and J by 7 bases, with 10 bases between the two germline ends. Germline V gene lookup returns CDR1 MDHEN and CDR2 SYDVKM. In nucleotides, the CDR3 is TGTGCCAGCAGTTTCCCTACCGGGCAGCCCCAGCATTTT. The encoded protein is CASSFPTGQPQHF.

For the CDR3, the DNA is TGTGCCAGTAGTATTCTTGGGGGGACGGAGACCCAGTACTTC. It yields the protein CASSILGGTETQYF. The chain employs TRBV19 and TRBJ2-5, with D maybe TRBD2 (6 bases). The CDR3 is made up of 14 amino acids. CDR1 LNHDA and CDR2 SQIVND come from the germline V gene (reference sequence). Deletions cut 3 bases from V and 5 bases from J, with 13 bases between.

Note on this clone: Distinct nucleotide sequences in the sample also encode this CDR3. The J gene is TRBJ2-7, the V gene TRBV11-3; 7 bases agree with TRBD1. The CDR3 is made up of 14 amino acids. Germline trimming cut 5 bases from V and 0 bases from J; bases unmatched to any gene: 4. Germline loops: CDR1 SGHNT, CDR2 YENEEA. This chain's CDR3 is CASSPGDSSYEQYF. As DNA, the CDR3 is TGTGCCAGCAGCCCTGGGGACAGCTCCTACGAGCAGTACTTC.

The CDR3 reads CASSRDRGGGELFF. The CDR3 region has the DNA TGTGCCAGCAGCAGGGACAGGGGCGGCGGGGAGCTGTTTTTT. The chain is built from TRBV21-1 and TRBJ2-2; the table assigns TRBD1, which was not confirmed against the DNA. TRBV21-1 is a pseudogene. The CDR3 loop spans 14 amino acids.

The chain is built from TRBV10-2 and TRBJ2-4, with D perhaps TRBD2 (6 bases). The CDR3 runs to 15 residues. Germline lookup yields CDR1 WSHSY and CDR2 SAAADI. Trimming removed 3 bases at V and 3 bases at J, with 12 bases between. CDR3 nucleotide sequence: TGCGCCAGCAGTGATTTGACTAGGAGCAAAAACATTCAGTACTTC. Translating it yields CASSDLTRSKNIQYF.

The chain has TRBV7-2 and TRBJ1-1, with no clear D. CDR3 length: 13 amino acids. The V end was cut by 1 base, the J end by 6 bases, with 9 bases between. From germline, CDR1 is SGHTA and CDR2 FQGNSA. The CDR3 DNA sequence: TGTGCCAGCAGCTTAGACGGTCTGGCTGAAGCTTTCTTT. Translated: CASSLDGLAEAFF.

This rearrangement joins TRBV4-1 to TRBJ2-2; D unresolved. This CDR3 is built from 13 residues. Germline-derived CDR1 and CDR2 are MGHRA and YSYEKL. Trimming cost V 1 base and J 4 bases, with 4 bases left between them. The CDR3 region has the DNA TGCGCCAGCAGCCAAGCGGGCACCGGGGAGCTGTTTTTT. Protein product: CASSQAGTGELFF.

Here the CDR3 DNA reads TGTGCCAGCTCACCCCTAAGGAACACTGAAGCTTTCTTT. Amino acid sequence: CASSPLRNTEAFF. This chain joins TRBV18 and TRBJ1-1; D ambiguous. Trimming left V 3 bases short and J 1 base short, with 6 bases between. Germline lookup yields CDR1 KGHSH and CDR2 LQKENI. The CDR3 loop spans 13 amino acids.

This chain links TRBV7-2 with TRBJ1-5; possible D gene TRBD1, 6 bases. The germline gives CDR1 SGHTA, CDR2 FQGNSA. Trimming pared 1 base from V and 5 bases from J, leaving 12 bases between. The CDR3 consists of 15 residues. CDR3 loop: CASSLVSGADQPQHF. CDR3 sequence (DNA): TGTGCCAGCAGCTTAGTGTCAGGGGCAGATCAGCCCCAGCATTTT.

V gene TRBV7-2 combines with J gene TRBJ2-3; TRBD2 aligns across 7 bases. V gave up 5 bases and J gave up 2 bases; unmatched junction bases: 4. There are 14 residues in the CDR3. Germline V CDR1 and CDR2: SGHTA, FQGNSA. As DNA, the CDR3 is TGTGCCAGCAGCCGGGGGGACTCCACAGATACGCAGTATTTT. It codes for CASSRGDSTDTQYF.

This clone has only a few counts. V and J are TRBV7-8 and TRBJ2-1; D remains ambiguous. This CDR3 is 17 amino acids long. The V gene's germline CDR1 is SGHVS and CDR2 FQNEAQ. Trimming left V 2 bases short and J 0 bases short, with 14 bases between. CDR3 amino acids: CASSLRVAADSYNEQFF. Written as DNA, the CDR3 is TGTGCCAGCAGCTTACGTGTTGCGGCAGACTCCTACAATGAGCAGTTCTTC.

V gene TRBV27 combines with J gene TRBJ2-1, with TRBD2 matching 9 bases. Germline V gene data show CDR1 as MNHEY and CDR2 as SMNVEV (reference sequence). Germline trimming cut 0 bases from V and 9 bases from J; bases unmatched to any gene: 6. The CDR3 extends over 15 amino acids. Written as DNA, the CDR3 is TGTGCCAGCAGTTTATCGGGACTAGCCGGACGTGAGCAGTTCTTC. Translated: CASSLSGLAGREQFF.

The chain recombines TRBV19 with TRBJ2-3, with no clear D. Per germline, CDR1 LNHDA and CDR2 SQIVND (reference sequence). The CDR3 runs to 14 residues. The V and J ends lost 3 bases and 0 bases respectively, with 7 bases between them. CDR3 DNA sequence: TGTGCCAGTAGTATTAGCAGTAGCACAGATACGCAGTATTTT. Amino acids: CASSISSSTDTQYF.

This clone was counted between two and nine times. This chain uses TRBV7-8 with TRBJ1-6; tentatively, D is TRBD1 (5 bases). CDR1 and CDR2 (germline): SGHVS, FQNEAQ. V lost 3 bases and J lost 7, with 16 bases in between. This CDR3 spans 16 amino acids. CDR3: CASSFPGWGGNSPLHF. Here the CDR3 DNA reads TGTGCCAGCAGCTTCCCCGGGTGGGGGGGGAATTCACCCCTCCACTTT.

The chain recombines TRBV15 with TRBJ2-6, with D uncertain. Germline V CDR1 and CDR2: LNHNV, YYDKDF (reference sequence). V was pared by 0 bases and J by 0 bases, with 9 bases between. The CDR3 spans 17 residues. The DNA for the CDR3 is TGTGCCACCAGCAGAGATCAGGCAGCCTCTGGGGCCAACGTCCTGACTTTC. The encoded protein is CATSRDQAASGANVLTF.

CDR3 sequence reads: CASSRRQGTDGYTF. For the CDR3, the DNA is TGTGCCAGCAGCCGTAGACAGGGGACGGATGGCTACACCTTC. The chain recombines TRBV7-6 with TRBJ1-2; 8 nucleotides match TRBD1. V trimming: 5 bases; J trimming: 6 bases; junction bases outside the gene matches: 8. This CDR3 spans 14 amino acids. In germline, CDR1 is SGHVS, CDR2 FNYEAQ.

The chain combines TRBV28 with TRBJ1-6; the D gene is possibly TRBD1 (6 bases). CDR1 is MDHEN, CDR2 SYDVKM, per germline. V was cut by 5 bases and J by 8 bases, with 13 bases left in between. The CDR3 covers 14 residues. The CDR3 reads CASSTRGVHSPLHF. CDR3 coding DNA: TGTGCCAGCAGTACCAGGGGTGTCCATTCACCCCTCCACTTT.

The chain joins TRBV4-1 to TRBJ1-4, with D possibly being TRBD1 (5 bases). The CDR3 loop spans 15 amino acids. Trimming removed 0 bases from V and 8 bases from J, with 13 bases in between. The germline V gene has CDR1 MGHRA and CDR2 YSYEKL. The chain's CDR3 is CASSQEAQGGEKLFF. The CDR3 nucleotides are TGCGCCAGCAGCCAAGAGGCCCAGGGTGGAGAAAAACTGTTTTTT.

The CDR3 loop is CASSQDMNSGIRNEQFF. CDR3 sequence (DNA): TGCGCCAGCAGCCAAGATATGAATAGCGGGATTAGGAATGAGCAGTTCTTC. The V and J genes are TRBV4-3 and TRBJ2-1, with 8 positions matching TRBD2. Per germline, CDR1 LGHNA and CDR2 YSLEER. V was clipped by 0 bases and J by 7 bases; unmatched bases: 11. The CDR3 is 17 residues long.

This chain joins TRBV5-1 and TRBJ1-4, with D unclear. The CDR3 is 14 residues long. Germline loops: CDR1 SGHRS, CDR2 YFSETQ. V shed 7 bases and J shed 0 bases, with 10 bases lying between them. CDR3 residues: CASASGSTNEKLFF. The CDR3, as DNA: TGCGCCAGCGCGTCGGGGTCAACTAATGAAAAACTGTTTTTT.

The J gene is TRBJ1-1, the V gene TRBV28, with D possibly TRBD1 on 6 matching bases. The V and J ends lost 5 bases and 1 base respectively, with 14 bases between them. This CDR3 has 15 residues. The germline V gene has CDR1 MDHEN and CDR2 SYDVKM. The CDR3 reads CASSAPGTTNTEAFF. In DNA form, the CDR3 reads TGTGCCAGCAGTGCCCCCGGGACAACGAACACTGAAGCTTTCTTT.

The chain links TRBV5-4 to TRBJ1-1; the match to TRBD1 covers 7 bases. Trimming took 4 bases from V and 3 from J; bases not matched to a gene: 9. Germline V gene data show CDR1 as SGHNT and CDR2 as YYREEE (reference sequence). CDR3 size: 15 residues. The CDR3 region has the DNA TGTGCCAGCAGCCCGAAGGACAGGTTCGACACTGAAGCTTTCTTT. It encodes CASSPKDRFDTEAFF.

In its sample, this clone was seen once. This chain links TRBV5-5 with TRBJ2-5, with 10 bases fitting TRBD2. From germline, CDR1 is SGHKS and CDR2 YYEKEE (reference sequence). The trim removed 4 bases at V and 5 bases at J, leaving 8 bases unmatched. This CDR3 has 15 residues. CDR3 protein: CASSIAGGRGETQYF. As DNA, the CDR3 is TGTGCCAGCAGCATAGCGGGGGGACGCGGGGAGACCCAGTACTTC.

The chain employs TRBV19 and TRBJ2-3; 9 bases are shared with TRBD2. Germline CDR1 reads LNHDA; CDR2 reads SQIVND (reference sequence). CDR3 length: 13 residues. After removal of 7 bases from V and 4 bases from J, the junction contained 3 bases not matched to a gene. CDR3 bases: TGTGCCAGTATCAAGCGGGGGGCAGATACGCAGTATTTT. Translated, it gives CASIKRGADTQYF.

The chain is built from TRBV29-1 and TRBJ1-1; 7 bases are shared with TRBD1. Germline V lookup: CDR1 SQVTM, CDR2 ANQGSEA. CDR3 size: 14 residues. J lost 0 bases, V lost 6 bases, and 7 bases had no gene match. The CDR3 loop reads CSVVPGQLNTEAFF. The CDR3 nucleotides read TGCAGCGTCGTCCCGGGACAGCTGAACACTGAAGCTTTCTTT.